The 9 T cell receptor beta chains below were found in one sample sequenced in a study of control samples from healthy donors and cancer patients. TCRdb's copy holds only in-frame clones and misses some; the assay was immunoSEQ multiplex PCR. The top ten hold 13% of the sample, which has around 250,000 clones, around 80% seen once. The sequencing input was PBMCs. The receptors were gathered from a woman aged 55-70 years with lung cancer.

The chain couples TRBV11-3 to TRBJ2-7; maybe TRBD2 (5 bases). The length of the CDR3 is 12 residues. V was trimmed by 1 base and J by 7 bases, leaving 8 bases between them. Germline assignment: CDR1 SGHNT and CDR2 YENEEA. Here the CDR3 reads CASSLVGGEQYF. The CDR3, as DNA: TGTGCCAGCAGCTTAGTGGGCGGGGAGCAGTACTTC.

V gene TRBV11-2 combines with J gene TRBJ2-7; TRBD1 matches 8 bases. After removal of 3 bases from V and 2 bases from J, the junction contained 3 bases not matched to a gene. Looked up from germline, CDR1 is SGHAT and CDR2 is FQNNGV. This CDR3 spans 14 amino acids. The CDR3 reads CASSFRDRPYEQYF. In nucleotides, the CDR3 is TGTGCCAGCAGCTTTCGGGACAGGCCCTACGAGCAGTACTTC. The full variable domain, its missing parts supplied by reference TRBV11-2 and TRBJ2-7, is EAGVAQSPRYKIIEKRQSVAFWCNPISGHATLYWYQQILGQGPKLLIQFQNNGVVDDSQLPKDRFSAERLKGVDSTLKIQPAKLEDSAVYLCASSFRDRPYEQYFGPGTRLTVT.

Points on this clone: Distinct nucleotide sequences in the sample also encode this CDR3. The CDR3 bases are TGTGCCAGCTCACCAGGACAGCAGAACACTGAAGCTTTCTTT. This encodes CASSPGQQNTEAFF. The rearrangement links TRBV18 to TRBJ1-1, with a tentative D call TRBD1 (6 bases). Germline CDR1 and CDR2: KGHSH and LQKENI. The CDR3 is 14 residues long. V was pared by 2 bases and J by 1 base, with 8 bases between. Full variable domain (outside the CDR3, taken from reference TRBV18 and TRBJ1-1): NAGVMQNPRHLVRRRGQEARLRCSPMKGHSHVYWYRQLPEEGLKFMVYLQKENIIDESGMPKERFSAEFPKEGPSILRIQQVVRGDSAAYFCASSPGQQNTEAFFGQGTRLTVV.

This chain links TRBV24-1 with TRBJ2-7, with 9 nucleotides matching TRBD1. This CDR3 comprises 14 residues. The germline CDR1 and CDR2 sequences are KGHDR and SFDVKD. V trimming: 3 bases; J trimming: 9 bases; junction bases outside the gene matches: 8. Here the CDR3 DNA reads TGTGCCACCAGTGATCCTGGGACAGGGCAAGGGCAGTACTTC. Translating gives CATSDPGTGQGQYF.

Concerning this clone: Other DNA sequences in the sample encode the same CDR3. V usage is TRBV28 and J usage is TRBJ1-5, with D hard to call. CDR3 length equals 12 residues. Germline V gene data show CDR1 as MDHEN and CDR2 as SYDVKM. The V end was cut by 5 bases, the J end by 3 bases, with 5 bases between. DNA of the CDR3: TGTGCCAGCAGTCTTCTCAATCAGCCCCAGCATTTT. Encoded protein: CASSLLNQPQHF.

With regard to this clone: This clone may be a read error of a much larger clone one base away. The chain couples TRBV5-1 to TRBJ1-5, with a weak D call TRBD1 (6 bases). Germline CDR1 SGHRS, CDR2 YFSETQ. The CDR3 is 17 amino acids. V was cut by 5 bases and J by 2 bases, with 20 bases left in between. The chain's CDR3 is CASSRDWGRVGNQPQHF. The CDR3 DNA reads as TGCGCCAGCAGTCGGGACTGGGGGCGGGTGGGCAATCAGCCCCAGCATTTT.

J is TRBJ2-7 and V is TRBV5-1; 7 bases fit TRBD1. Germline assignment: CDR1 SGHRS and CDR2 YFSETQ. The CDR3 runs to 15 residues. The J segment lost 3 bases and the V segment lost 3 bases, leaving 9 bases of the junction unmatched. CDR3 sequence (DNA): TGCGCCAGCAGCTCCGAGGGACAGAATTACTACGAGCAGTACTTC. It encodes CASSSEGQNYYEQYF.

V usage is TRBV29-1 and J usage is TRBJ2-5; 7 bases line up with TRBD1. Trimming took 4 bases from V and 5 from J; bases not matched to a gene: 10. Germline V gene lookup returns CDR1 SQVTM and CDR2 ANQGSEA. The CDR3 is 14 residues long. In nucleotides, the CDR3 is TGCAGCGTTGTTCATTGGACAGGCTGGGAGACCCAGTACTTC. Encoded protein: CSVVHWTGWETQYF.

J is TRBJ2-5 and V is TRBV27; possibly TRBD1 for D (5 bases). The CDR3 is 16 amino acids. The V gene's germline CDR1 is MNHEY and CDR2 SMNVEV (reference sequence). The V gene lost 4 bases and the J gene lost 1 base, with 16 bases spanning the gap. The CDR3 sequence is CASSSYRSGFQETQYF. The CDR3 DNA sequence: TGTGCCAGCAGTTCATACCGCTCAGGGTTCCAAGAGACCCAGTACTTC.